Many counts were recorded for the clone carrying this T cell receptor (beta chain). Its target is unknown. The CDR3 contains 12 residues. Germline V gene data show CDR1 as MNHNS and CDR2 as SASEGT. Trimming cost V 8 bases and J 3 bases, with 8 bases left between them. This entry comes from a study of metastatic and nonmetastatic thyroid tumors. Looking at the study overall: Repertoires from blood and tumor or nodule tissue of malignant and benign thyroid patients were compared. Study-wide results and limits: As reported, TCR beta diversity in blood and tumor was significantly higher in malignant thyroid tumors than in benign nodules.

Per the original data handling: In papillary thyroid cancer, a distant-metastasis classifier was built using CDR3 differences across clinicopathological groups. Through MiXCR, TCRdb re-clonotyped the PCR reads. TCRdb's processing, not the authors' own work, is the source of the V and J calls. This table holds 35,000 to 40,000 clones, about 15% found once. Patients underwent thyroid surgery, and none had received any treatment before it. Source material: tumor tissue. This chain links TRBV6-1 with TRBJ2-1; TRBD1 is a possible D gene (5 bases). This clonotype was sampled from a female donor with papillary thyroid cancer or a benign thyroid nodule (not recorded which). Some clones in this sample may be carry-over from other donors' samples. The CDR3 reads CASGALYNEQFF. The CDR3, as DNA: TGTGCCAGCGGGGCGCTCTACAATGAGCAGTTCTTC.